A selection of T cell receptor beta chains follows, all from one sample in a study of regulatory T cells in long-lasting Graves disease. TCRdb reprocessed the multiplex PCR reads with MiXCR, giving one entry per CDR3 protein. The sample shows hundreds of thousands of distinct CDR3 sequences, roughly 12% of them seen only once. This sample was also put to use in a study of T cells in Graves' hyperthyroidism and ophthalmopathy.

This specimen was peripheral blood mononuclear cells (PBMCs), taken at new diagnosis, from a patient treated with antithyroid drugs. All receptors derive from a man under 40 with Graves disease. The CDR3 runs from the conserved cysteine through the conserved F or W. A D gene is named only where the DNA matches it firmly. Rows give clone size only sometimes, using once, few, many, or a class for an expanded clone.

cdr3_aa	cdr3_nt	v_call	j_call	clone_size	d_call
CASTFRDYGSYEQYF	TGTGCCAGCACCTTCCGGGACTATGGATCCTACGAGCAGTACTTC	TRBV6-1	TRBJ2-7	many	TRBD2
CASSQTSASLYEQFF	TGTGCCAGCAGCCAGACTAGCGCCTCCCTCTATGAGCAGTTCTTC	TRBV3-1	TRBJ2-1	many	TRBD2
CASSFDTGGDQPQHF	TGTGCCAGCAGCTTCGATACAGGGGGGGATCAGCCCCAGCATTTT	TRBV2	TRBJ1-5	many	TRBD1
CASSLSTMQLNYEQYF	TGTGCCAGCAGCCTATCCACGATGCAGCTAAACTACGAGCAGTACTTC	TRBV3-1	TRBJ2-7	few	-
CASSIPGYSNQPQHF	TGTGCCAGTAGTATTCCTGGTTATAGCAATCAGCCCCAGCATTTT	TRBV19	TRBJ1-5	-	-
CASSSNRGRGSLDEQFF	TGTGCCAGCAGCTCCAACCGCGGGAGGGGCTCCCTCGATGAGCAGTTCTTC	TRBV11-2	TRBJ2-1	many	TRBD2
CASSFGGGDTGELFF	TGTGCCAGCAGCTTTGGAGGGGGCGACACCGGGGAGCTGTTTTTT	TRBV11-2	TRBJ2-2	many	-
CASLRRGLEETQYF	TGTGCCAGCCTCCGGAGGGGACTTGAAGAGACCCAGTACTTC	TRBV5-6	TRBJ2-5	few	-
CASRNTGGLAGSHEQFF	TGTGCCAGTAGAAACACCGGGGGACTAGCGGGATCACATGAGCAGTTCTTC	TRBV19	TRBJ2-1	many	TRBD2
CASSPFREYTGELFF	TGTGCCAGCTCACCCTTCCGGGAGTACACCGGGGAGCTGTTTTTT	TRBV18	TRBJ2-2	-	-
CASSKGPLGAFF	TGTGCCAGCAGCAAAGGACCTTTGGGGGCTTTCTTT	TRBV28	TRBJ1-1	many	-
CASSHDRGNIQYF	TGTGCCAGCAGTCACGACAGGGGCAACATTCAGTACTTC	TRBV27	TRBJ2-4	many	TRBD1
CASSPRGGDSPNQPQHF	TGTGCCAGCAGTCCAAGGGGAGGGGACAGTCCGAATCAGCCCCAGCATTTT	TRBV6-2/TRBV6-3	TRBJ1-5	-	TRBD1
CASTGTGHTGELFF	TGCGCCAGCACCGGAACGGGGCACACCGGGGAGCTGTTTTTT	TRBV5-1	TRBJ2-2	-	-
CASVIGHTTIPPGYEQYF	TGTGCTAGTGTTATCGGGCACACGACCATACCCCCGGGCTACGAGCAGTACTTC	TRBV12-5	TRBJ2-7	many	-
CASSQELAGAVYEQYF	TGCGCCAGCAGCCAGGAACTAGCGGGAGCCGTCTACGAGCAGTACTTC	TRBV4-1	TRBJ2-7	few	TRBD2
CASSPGTFRGNIQYF	TGTGCCAGCAGTCCCGGGACCTTTAGAGGGAACATTCAGTACTTC	TRBV12-3/TRBV12-4	TRBJ2-4	many	-
CSVAGVGETQYF	TGCAGCGTAGCGGGAGTCGGAGAGACCCAGTACTTC	TRBV29-1	TRBJ2-5	-	TRBD2
CASRTFRGPLKSTDTQYF	TGTGCCAGCAGGACTTTTCGGGGCCCCCTCAAAAGCACAGATACGCAGTATTTT	TRBV11-2	TRBJ2-3	many	-
CASSVVVEQYF	TGTGCCAGCAGCGTAGTGGTTGAGCAGTACTTC	TRBV11-2	TRBJ2-7	many	-
CASSFGRVYNEQFF	TGCGCCAGCAGCTTTGGGCGGGTTTACAATGAGCAGTTCTTC	TRBV5-1	TRBJ2-1	-	-
CASSPGQGQYEQYF	TGTGCCAGCTCGCCGGGACAGGGTCAATACGAGCAGTACTTC	TRBV18	TRBJ2-7	-	TRBD1
CSAVSGVVNEQFF	TGCAGTGCTGTGTCAGGGGTGGTAAATGAGCAGTTCTTC	TRBV20-1	TRBJ2-1	-	-
CASSLPTDRDEQYF	TGTGCCAGCAGCTTGCCCACGGACAGGGACGAGCAGTACTTC	TRBV7-3	TRBJ2-7	many	TRBD1
CASSYFDEQYF	TGTGCCAGCAGTTACTTTGACGAGCAGTACTTC	TRBV6-2/TRBV6-3	TRBJ2-7	many	-
CASSYGPPSANEKLFF	TGTGCCAGCAGTTACGGCCCCCCCAGCGCTAATGAAAAACTGTTTTTT	TRBV6-5	TRBJ1-4	few	-
CASSQGGGELFF	TGTGCCAGCAGCCAAGGTGGCGGGGAGCTGTTTTTT	TRBV7-9	TRBJ2-2	many	-
CALSAGGNEQFF	TGTGCCCTATCGGCCGGAGGGAATGAGCAGTTCTTC	TRBV2	TRBJ2-1	many	-
CASSQSGTEAFF	TGTGCCAGCAGCCAATCCGGTACTGAAGCTTTCTTT	TRBV3-1	TRBJ1-1	-	-
CSARGLASYNEQFF	TGCAGTGCTAGGGGACTAGCGTCCTACAATGAGCAGTTCTTC	TRBV20-1	TRBJ2-1	many	TRBD2
CASSLAGGSLTDTQYF	TGTGCCAGCAGCTTAGCGGGAGGGTCCCTCACAGATACGCAGTATTTT	TRBV11-3	TRBJ2-3	many	TRBD2
CSASSPQGTSYEQYF	TGCAGTGCTAGTTCACCGCAGGGGACCTCCTACGAGCAGTACTTC	TRBV20-1	TRBJ2-7	-	-
CSARTQGSAFF	TGCAGTGCTAGAACACAGGGATCAGCTTTCTTT	TRBV20-1	TRBJ1-1	many	-
CATSDLPGLAGAREQYF	TGTGCCACCAGTGATTTACCGGGACTAGCGGGAGCGAGGGAGCAGTACTTC	TRBV24-1	TRBJ2-7	-	TRBD2
CAWRTGSNSPLHF	TGTGCCTGGAGGACAGGGTCGAATTCACCCCTCCACTTT	TRBV30	TRBJ1-6	-	TRBD1
CASSVEYGTSGSNEQFF	TGTGCCAGCAGCGTAGAATACGGGACTAGCGGGTCCAATGAGCAGTTCTTC	TRBV9	TRBJ2-1	-	TRBD2
CASSPSRTGLGETQYF	TGCGCCAGCAGCCCTTCCCGGACAGGGTTAGGAGAGACCCAGTACTTC	TRBV5-1	TRBJ2-5	-	TRBD1
CASGGGSTVARSPGRYTEAFF	TGTGCCTCCGGGGGGGGTTCAACCGTAGCGCGTTCACCGGGGAGGTACACTGAAGCTTTCTTT	TRBV2	TRBJ1-1	-	-
CASGTGQVGTEAFF	TGCGCCAGTGGGACAGGCCAAGTGGGCACTGAAGCTTTCTTT	TRBV5-1	TRBJ1-1	many	TRBD1
CASSLRTRDTGELFF	TGCGCCAGCAGTCTCCGGACTAGAGACACCGGGGAGCTGTTTTTT	TRBV5-1	TRBJ2-2	many	TRBD2
CASSLTADGYEQYF	TGTGCCAGCAGTTTGACGGCTGACGGGTACGAGCAGTACTTC	TRBV11-3	TRBJ2-7	-	-
CASSDSGGSGANVLTF	TGTGCCAGCAGTGACTCGGGGGGGTCTGGGGCCAACGTCCTGACTTTC	TRBV6-4	TRBJ2-6	many	TRBD2
CASSTDRDLNTGELFF	TGTGCCAGCAGTACCGACCGGGATCTGAACACCGGGGAGCTGTTTTTT	TRBV28	TRBJ2-2	many	-
CSARLAGINTDTQYF	TGCAGTGCTAGACTAGCGGGGATCAACACAGATACGCAGTATTTT	TRBV20-1	TRBJ2-3	-	TRBD2
CASSGTVSSYEQYF	TGTGCCAGCAGTGGGACAGTCAGCTCCTACGAGCAGTACTTC	TRBV2	TRBJ2-7	few	-
CASNPSGSSETQYF	TGTGCCAGCAACCCTAGCGGGAGTAGTGAGACCCAGTACTTC	TRBV9	TRBJ2-5	-	TRBD2
CASSSRQGAIYEQYF	TGTGCCAGCAGTTCCCGACAGGGTGCTATATACGAGCAGTACTTC	TRBV27	TRBJ2-7	-	TRBD1
CANRAAEIASNTGELFF	TGTGCCAACAGAGCCGCAGAGATAGCGTCGAACACCGGGGAGCTGTTTTTT	TRBV27	TRBJ2-2	few	-
CASSRGPTYEQYF	TGTGCCAGTAGTCGGGGCCCAACCTACGAGCAGTACTTC	TRBV19	TRBJ2-7	-	-
CSASTGGAGANVLTF	TGCAGTGCTAGCACCGGGGGCGCTGGGGCCAACGTCCTGACTTTC	TRBV20-1	TRBJ2-6	-	-
CASSPLPDSGNTIYF	TGTGCCAGCTCACCACTCCCGGACTCTGGAAACACCATATATTTT	TRBV18	TRBJ1-3	few	-
CASSLARGGQPQHF	TGTGCCAGCAGTTTAGCCAGGGGCGGTCAGCCCCAGCATTTT	TRBV12-3/TRBV12-4	TRBJ1-5	-	-